This TCR beta chain came from a study of cytomegalovirus exposure and HLA in healthy donors. Study-wide results and caveats: Some highly shared sequence variants likely arose as a pipeline artifact. Rates of TCR association differed by HLA locus in a later analysis, with DRB1 highest and HLA-C lowest. Both high specificity and high sensitivity reportedly marked the classifier's diagnosis of cytomegalovirus status.

PCR used 60 Vbeta primers and 13 Jbeta primers. Clones were sequenced by immunoSEQ multiplex PCR, and TCRdb holds only the in-frame ones, with some missing. The table includes a few hundred thousand clones, about 80% detected once. The CDR3 is 15 residues long. This clone was seen a few times. The antigen remains undetermined. One end of the junction is discordant with germline, which a read error may explain. The receptor comes from a woman aged 55-70 years in good health and CMV-seropositive. The sequencing sample was made of PBMCs. The J gene is TRBJ1-1, the V gene TRBV5-3; TRBD1 matches 7 bases. TRBV5-3 is designated an ORF whose function remains uncertain. CDR3 sequence (DNA): TGTGCCAGCAGCTTGGGGCGACAGGGGAACACTGAAGCTTTCTTT. Translated: CASSLGRQGNTEAFF.